Included here is one T cell receptor (beta chain) sequence, with context. This sample stems from a study of response to subunit inactivated influenza vaccine. Germline V gives CDR1 SGHTA, CDR2 FQGNSA. CDR3 length: 14 residues. The ends were cut back, 2 bases at V and 1 base at J, with 7 bases in the middle. TCRdb called the RT-PCR reads again in MiXCR, with one record for every CDR3 protein. The repertoire holds hundreds of thousands of distinct CDR3 sequences, with roughly 25% as singletons. The rearrangement links TRBV7-2 to TRBJ2-3; D unclear. The clonotype was recovered from a man aged 50-60 years who received an inactivated influenza vaccine. The material sequenced was CD4+ T cells sorted from PBMCs, taken 5 days after vaccination. Here the CDR3 DNA reads TGTGCCAGCAGCTTAAGTCCAGGCACAGATACGCAGTATTTT. Encoded protein: CASSLSPGTDTQYF.